This TCR beta chain was sequenced in a study of blood T cell repertoires in COVID-19. Across the whole study: Specimens from acute and convalescent COVID-19 originated in the United States, Italy and Spain.

This CDR3 is 14 amino acids long. Germline V gene sequence: CDR1 MNHEY, CDR2 SMNVEV (reference sequence). The germline V and J ends were trimmed by 6 bases and 6 bases, with 12 bases remaining between them. Authors' data handling: Reference gene primer amplification gave nucleated cell count estimates. Produced via immunoSEQ multiplex PCR; TCRdb's table is partial and in-frame only. The DNA was the basis for D and trimming; V, J and clone size are from that table. The sample contains around 250,000 clones, about 82% of which appear only once. This sequence was found in a man older than 75 with acute or convalescent COVID-19. The V gene is TRBV27, the J gene TRBJ1-6; D perhaps matches TRBD1 (6 bases). Material for sequencing was peripheral blood. CDR3 amino acids: CASSPQGSNSPLHF. CDR3 nucleotides: TGTGCCAGCAGCCCACAGGGAAGTAATTCACCCCTCCACTTT.